These T cell receptor beta chains were read from a single sample in a study of CD8+CD57+ T cells in acquired aplastic anemia. TCRdb processed the reads anew with MiXCR; each CDR3 protein has one entry. The data show roughly 150,000 distinct CDR3 sequences, roughly 48% seen once. Sequenced input: sorted CD4+, CD8+, or CD8+CD57+ T cells (not recorded which) from PBMCs. The receptors stem from a human donor in good health. CDR3s include the opening cysteine and the closing phenylalanine or tryptophan. The D gene is left open where the match is weak. Clone size is stated in some rows and not others, as once, few, many or a class when expanded.

V gene	clone size	D gene	J gene	CDR3 protein	CDR3 DNA
TRBV2	NA	TRBD2	TRBJ2-1	CASRDREGLYNEQFF	TGTGCCAGCAGGGACCGGGAGGGCCTGTACAATGAGCAGTTCTTC
TRBV20-1	NA	TRBD2	TRBJ2-7	CSASRGALAGGYERYF	TGCAGTGCTAGTCGGGGCGCATTAGCGGGGGGCTACGAGCGGTACTTC
TRBV2	NA	NA	TRBJ2-3	CASSQDKGAADTQYF	TGTGCCAGCTCACAAGACAAGGGAGCGGCAGATACGCAGTATTTT
TRBV7-8	NA	NA	TRBJ1-2	CASSPSVRDGYTF	TGTGCCAGCAGCCCAAGCGTTAGGGATGGCTACACCTTC
TRBV29-1	many	NA	TRBJ2-1	CSVEDAGVNEQFF	TGCAGCGTTGAAGATGCTGGGGTCAATGAGCAGTTCTTC
TRBV2	NA	NA	TRBJ1-2	CASSGQTNYGYTF	TGTGCCAGCAGTGGACAGACCAACTATGGCTACACCTTC
TRBV19	many	TRBD1	TRBJ2-5	CASRTGTGHETQYF	TGTGCCAGTCGGACCGGGACAGGGCATGAGACCCAGTACTTC
TRBV2	NA	NA	TRBJ1-5	CASLLDSNQPQHF	TGTGCCAGCCTGCTTGATAGCAATCAGCCCCAGCATTTT
TRBV10-2	NA	NA	TRBJ1-1	CASREVAGPNTEAFF	TGCGCCAGCAGGGAAGTCGCAGGACCGAACACTGAAGCTTTCTTT
TRBV20-1	many	NA	TRBJ2-7	CSAQAGSYEQYF	TGCAGTGCACAGGCCGGCTCCTACGAGCAGTACTTC
TRBV29-1	few	TRBD1	TRBJ2-7	CSVETGGYEQYF	TGCAGCGTTGAGACAGGGGGCTACGAGCAGTACTTC
TRBV7-2	NA	NA	TRBJ1-4	CASSLNEKLLF	TGTGCCAGCAGCCTGAATGAAAAACTGCTTTTT
TRBV7-6	once	NA	TRBJ2-3	CASSLASGRSSTDTQYF	TGTGCCAGCAGCTTAGCAAGCGGGCGTTCTAGCACAGATACGCAGTATTTT
TRBV2	NA	NA	TRBJ2-5	CASSLAGQRETQYF	TGTGCCAGCAGTTTGGCGGGACAGAGAGAGACCCAGTACTTC
TRBV7-9	NA	NA	TRBJ1-6	CASSFGGDISPLHF	TGTGCCAGCAGCTTCGGAGGGGATATCTCACCCCTCCACTTT
TRBV20-1	many	TRBD2	TRBJ2-1	CSARLAGVLSSYNEQFF	TGCAGTGCTAGACTAGCGGGAGTTTTGAGCTCCTACAATGAGCAGTTCTTC
TRBV2	NA	NA	TRBJ2-2	CASRKGTNTGELFF	TGTGCCAGCCGCAAGGGGACTAACACCGGGGAGCTGTTTTTT
TRBV9	few	NA	TRBJ1-6	CASSGDSPLHF	TGTGCCAGCAGCGGTGATTCACCCCTCCACTTT
TRBV9	few	NA	TRBJ1-5	CASSDRPPGPPAVHQPQHF	TGTGCCAGCAGCGATCGCCCTCCGGGACCACCGGCGGTCCATCAGCCCCAGCATTTT
TRBV7-9	NA	NA	TRBJ2-1	CASSLRGREQFF	TGTGCCAGCAGCTTACGGGGGCGCGAGCAGTTCTTC
TRBV5-1	few	TRBD1	TRBJ2-1	CASSSGQDLIYEQLF	TGCGCCAGCAGCTCGGGACAGGATCTGATCTATGAGCAGCTCTTC
TRBV7-2	NA	NA	TRBJ1-2	CASSLGPTPNYGYTF	TGTGCCAGCAGCTTAGGTCCGACCCCCAACTATGGCTACACCTTC
TRBV6-4	many	NA	TRBJ1-1	CASRRDEAGTEAFF	TGTGCCAGCAGAAGGGACGAGGCGGGTACTGAAGCTTTCTTT
TRBV25-1	NA	TRBD2	TRBJ2-1	CASSATGTSGRNEQFF	TGTGCCAGCAGTGCCACCGGGACTAGCGGGAGGAATGAGCAGTTCTTC
TRBV29-1	once	NA	TRBJ1-2	CSDDRGIYGYTF	TGCAGCGACGATAGGGGTATCTATGGCTACACCTTC
TRBV9	many	NA	TRBJ2-7	CASSAIGLSYEQYF	TGTGCCAGCAGCGCTATTGGACTAAGCTACGAGCAGTACTTC
TRBV7-3	many	NA	TRBJ2-4	CASSIGTLIAKNIQYF	TGTGCCAGCAGCATCGGGACTCTGATAGCCAAAAACATTCAGTACTTC
TRBV28	NA	NA	TRBJ1-1	CASSFYRLNTEALF	TGTGCCAGCAGTTTTTACAGGCTGAACACTGAAGCTCTCTTT
TRBV19	many	TRBD1	TRBJ1-2	CASRAQGANYGYTF	TGTGCCAGTAGGGCACAGGGGGCTAACTATGGCTACACCTTC
TRBV2	NA	NA	TRBJ2-5	CASLGGQYF	TGTGCGAGCCTGGGGGGCCAGTACTTC
TRBV14	NA	TRBD2	TRBJ2-5	CASSPWTSGGVETQYF	TGTGCCAGCAGCCCGTGGACTAGCGGAGGTGTGGAGACCCAGTACTTC
TRBV29-1	NA	NA	TRBJ1-1	CSVTQSMNTEAFF	TGCAGCGTCACACAGTCCATGAACACTGAAGCTTTCTTT
TRBV5-5	few	TRBD2	TRBJ2-7	CASSLRLAGGLHEQYF	TGTGCCAGCAGCTTACGACTAGCGGGAGGACTTCACGAGCAGTACTTC
TRBV12-3/TRBV12-4	many	NA	TRBJ1-2	CASSLEAAYGYTF	TGTGCCAGCAGTTTAGAGGCAGCCTATGGCTACACCTTC
TRBV11-2	NA	TRBD1	TRBJ1-6	CASRAWGTANSPLHF	TGTGCCAGCCGCGCGTGGGGGACAGCAAATTCACCCCTCCACTTT
TRBV20-1	many	TRBD2	TRBJ2-3	CSARRLAETDTQYF	TGCAGTGCTAGGCGACTAGCGGAAACAGATACGCAGTATTTT
TRBV19	NA	NA	TRBJ1-2	CASSSLQGNDYGYTF	TGTGCCAGTAGTTCCCTTCAGGGCAACGACTATGGCTACACCTTC
TRBV7-6	many	NA	TRBJ2-3	CASSLASRDTQYF	TGTGCCAGCAGCTTAGCTTCTCGAGATACGCAGTATTTT
TRBV7-7	many	TRBD2	TRBJ2-5	CASSLGLAGDQETQYF	TGTGCTAGCAGCTTAGGGCTAGCGGGAGACCAAGAGACCCAGTACTTC
TRBV24-1	NA	NA	TRBJ2-5	CASRTVLQETQYF	TGTGCCAGCAGGACAGTCCTCCAAGAGACCCAGTACTTC
TRBV29-1	NA	NA	TRBJ1-3	CSAKISGNTIYF	TGCAGCGCCAAGATCTCTGGAAACACCATATATTTT
TRBV12-3/TRBV12-4	few	TRBD2	TRBJ2-5	CASSLGGRASGTQYF	TGTGCCAGCAGTTTGGGAGGGCGGGCATCGGGGACCCAGTACTTC
TRBV7-6	many	TRBD2	TRBJ2-2	CASSLTSAGELFF	TGTGCCAGCAGCCTGACTAGCGCCGGGGAGCTGTTTTTT
TRBV20-1	few	NA	TRBJ2-7	CSAGTTTGLYEQYF	TGCAGTGCTGGAACGACCACCGGCCTCTACGAGCAGTACTTC
TRBV6-1	NA	NA	TRBJ1-5	CASRVSGDQPQHF	TGTGCCAGCAGGGTTTCGGGGGATCAGCCCCAGCATTTT
TRBV2	NA	NA	TRBJ2-5	CASRDLDVRTQYF	TGTGCCAGCAGGGACCTCGACGTGAGGACCCAGTACTTC
TRBV11-1	many	NA	TRBJ1-4	CASSSDFDGKLFF	TGTGCCAGCAGCTCCGACTTTGACGGAAAACTGTTTTTT
TRBV10-2	once	TRBD1	TRBJ2-4	CASKGAFGAKNIQYF	TGCGCCAGCAAGGGGGCATTCGGAGCCAAAAACATTCAGTACTTC
TRBV14	NA	NA	TRBJ2-7	CASSQDYARLYEQYF	TGTGCCAGCAGCCAAGATTACGCCAGGCTCTACGAGCAGTACTTC
TRBV19	many	NA	TRBJ1-2	CASSTAGDPYGYTF	TGTGCCAGCTCAACAGCGGGGGACCCCTATGGCTACACCTTC
TRBV6-5	many	NA	TRBJ1-5	CASSWSGNQPQHF	TGTGCCAGCAGTTGGAGCGGGAATCAGCCCCAGCATTTT
TRBV7-7	NA	NA	TRBJ2-5	CASSLGFGRQETQYF	TGTGCTAGCAGCCTAGGATTTGGGAGGCAAGAGACCCAGTACTTC